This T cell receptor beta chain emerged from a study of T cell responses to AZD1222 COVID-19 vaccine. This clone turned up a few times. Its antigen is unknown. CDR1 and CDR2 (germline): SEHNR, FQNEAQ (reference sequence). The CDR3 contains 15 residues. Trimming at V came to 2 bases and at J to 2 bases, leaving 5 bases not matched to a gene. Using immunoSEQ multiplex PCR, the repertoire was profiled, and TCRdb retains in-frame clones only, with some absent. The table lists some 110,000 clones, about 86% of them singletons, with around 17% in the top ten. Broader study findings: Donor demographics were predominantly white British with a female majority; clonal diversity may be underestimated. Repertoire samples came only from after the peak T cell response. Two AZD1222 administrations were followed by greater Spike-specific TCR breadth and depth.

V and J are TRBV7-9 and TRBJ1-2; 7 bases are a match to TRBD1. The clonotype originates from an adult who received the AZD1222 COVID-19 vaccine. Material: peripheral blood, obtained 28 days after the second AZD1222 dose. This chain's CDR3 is CASSLPETGNYGYTF. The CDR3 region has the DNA TGTGCCAGCAGCTTACCCGAGACAGGGAACTATGGCTACACCTTC.